This T cell receptor (beta chain) was recovered during a study of blood T cell repertoires in COVID-19. Study at large: Donors in the United States, Italy and Spain gave samples during acute or convalescent COVID-19.

As handled by the study authors: Nucleated cell counts were estimated from reference gene primer amplification. Only in-frame clones appear in the TCRdb table, and some are missing; sequencing was by immunoSEQ multiplex PCR. D and trimming were read from the DNA, whereas the V and J calls and clone size are those reported in that table. The data contain 90,000 to 120,000 clones, around 90% of them singletons. This TCR was recovered from a human donor in a cohort sampled during active COVID-19. Sequencing used peripheral blood.

The CDR3 bases are TGTGCCAGCAGCAAAGTTCTCCAGATTACAGATACGCAGTATTTT. Translating gives CASSKVLQITDTQYF. The chain recombines TRBV21-1 with TRBJ2-3; the table calls TRBD1, which could not be checked here. TRBV21-1 is an annotated pseudogene. The CDR3 is 15 amino acids.